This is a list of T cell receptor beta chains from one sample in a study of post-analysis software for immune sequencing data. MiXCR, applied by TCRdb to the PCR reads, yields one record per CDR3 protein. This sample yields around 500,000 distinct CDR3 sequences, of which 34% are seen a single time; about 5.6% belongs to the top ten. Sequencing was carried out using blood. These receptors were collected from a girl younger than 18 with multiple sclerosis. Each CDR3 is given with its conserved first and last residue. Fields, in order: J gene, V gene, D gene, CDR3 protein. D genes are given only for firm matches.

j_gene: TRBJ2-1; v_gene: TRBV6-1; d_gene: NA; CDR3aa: CASSEAWGRHNEQFF
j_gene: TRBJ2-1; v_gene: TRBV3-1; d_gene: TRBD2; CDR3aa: CASSQDFGLGSNEQFF
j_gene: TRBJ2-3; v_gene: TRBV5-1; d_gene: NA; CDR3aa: CASSSGQEVDTQYF
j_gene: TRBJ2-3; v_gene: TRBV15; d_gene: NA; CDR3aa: CATSRRNPGSGGDTDTQYF
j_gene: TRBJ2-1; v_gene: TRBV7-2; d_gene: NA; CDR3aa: CASRPPGLVSDEQFF
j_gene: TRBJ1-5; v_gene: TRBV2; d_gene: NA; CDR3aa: CASSEPPHGVGPQHF
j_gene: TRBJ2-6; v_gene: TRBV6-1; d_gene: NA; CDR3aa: CASSAIWPDRAGGPGANVLTF
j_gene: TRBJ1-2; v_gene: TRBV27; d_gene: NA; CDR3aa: CASSLTINYGYTF
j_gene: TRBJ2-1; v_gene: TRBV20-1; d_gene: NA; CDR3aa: CSFTPGQQQETQFF
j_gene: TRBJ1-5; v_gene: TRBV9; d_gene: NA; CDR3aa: CASSVGPGAGGQPQHF
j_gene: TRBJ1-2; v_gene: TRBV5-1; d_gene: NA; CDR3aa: CASSLNGSPGAPSTF
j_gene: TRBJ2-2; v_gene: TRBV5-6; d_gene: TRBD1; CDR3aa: CASSLFGTGQIGTGELFF
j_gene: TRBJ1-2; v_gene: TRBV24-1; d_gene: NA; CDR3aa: CATSDLGSNYGYTF
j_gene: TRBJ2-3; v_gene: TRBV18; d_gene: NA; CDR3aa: CASLLTDTQYF
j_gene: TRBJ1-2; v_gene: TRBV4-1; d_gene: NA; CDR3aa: CASSQVGNNYGYTF
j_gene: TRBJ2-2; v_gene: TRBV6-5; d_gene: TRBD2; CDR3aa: CASSYPYSGGETPNTGELFF
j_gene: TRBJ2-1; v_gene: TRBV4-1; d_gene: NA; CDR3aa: CASSQWGLESSYNEQFF
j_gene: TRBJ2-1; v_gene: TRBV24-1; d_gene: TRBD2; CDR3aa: CATSDPSGRDYEQFF
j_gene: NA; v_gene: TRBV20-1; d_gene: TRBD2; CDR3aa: CSARAGTSVYNEQYF
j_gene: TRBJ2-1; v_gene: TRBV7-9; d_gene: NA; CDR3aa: CASRRLIGDRSSYNEQFF
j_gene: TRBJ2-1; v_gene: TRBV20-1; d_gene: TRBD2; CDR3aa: CSAGLAVNEQFF
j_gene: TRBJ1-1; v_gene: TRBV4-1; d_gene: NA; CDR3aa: CASSQVKGLTEAFF
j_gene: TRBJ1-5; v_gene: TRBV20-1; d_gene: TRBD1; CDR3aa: CSAREWDRGLPSNQPQHF
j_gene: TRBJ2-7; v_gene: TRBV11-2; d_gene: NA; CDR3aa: CASSADRYPYEQYF
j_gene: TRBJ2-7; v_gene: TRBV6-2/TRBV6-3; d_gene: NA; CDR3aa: CASSWETGLTLSYEQYF
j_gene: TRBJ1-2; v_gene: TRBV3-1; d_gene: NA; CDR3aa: CASSHGPGPTNYGYTF
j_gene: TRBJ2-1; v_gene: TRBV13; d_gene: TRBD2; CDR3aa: CASSSRHWTSGGNEQFF
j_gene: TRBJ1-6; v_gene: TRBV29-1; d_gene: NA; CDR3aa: CSARAGNYNSPLHF
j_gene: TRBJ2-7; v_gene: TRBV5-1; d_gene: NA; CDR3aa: CASSLKGLGEQYF
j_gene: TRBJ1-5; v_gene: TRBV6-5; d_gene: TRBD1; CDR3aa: CASSSGQGWRQPQHF
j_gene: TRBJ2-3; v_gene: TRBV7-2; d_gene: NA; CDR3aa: CASSLDGRGSTDTQYF
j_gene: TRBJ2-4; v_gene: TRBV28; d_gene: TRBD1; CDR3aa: CASSLRGTGNRLKNIQYF
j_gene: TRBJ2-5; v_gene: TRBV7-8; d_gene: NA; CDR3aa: CASRQFGGETQYF
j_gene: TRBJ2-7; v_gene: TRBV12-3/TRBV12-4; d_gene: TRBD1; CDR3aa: CASKPTGGTEQYF
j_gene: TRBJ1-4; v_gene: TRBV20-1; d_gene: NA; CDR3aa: CSASGDTNEKLFF
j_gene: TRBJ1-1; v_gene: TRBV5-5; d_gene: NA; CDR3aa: CASSLAPTAVNTEAFF
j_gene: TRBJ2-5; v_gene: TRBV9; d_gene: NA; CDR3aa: CASSALGGLTNRRETQYF
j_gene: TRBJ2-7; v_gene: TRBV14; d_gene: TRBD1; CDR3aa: CASSLQGFYEQYF
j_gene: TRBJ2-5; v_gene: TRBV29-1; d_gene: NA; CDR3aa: CSGLRDPLMETQYF
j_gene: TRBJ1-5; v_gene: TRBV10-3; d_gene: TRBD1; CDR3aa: CAISEGTGPNQPQHF
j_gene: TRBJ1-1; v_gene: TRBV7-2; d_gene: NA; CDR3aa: CASSWKQGTEAFF
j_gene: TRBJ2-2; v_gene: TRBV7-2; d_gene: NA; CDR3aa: CASSLGVVGELFF
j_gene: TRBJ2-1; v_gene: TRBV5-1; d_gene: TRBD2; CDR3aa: CASSPGLAPGNEQFF
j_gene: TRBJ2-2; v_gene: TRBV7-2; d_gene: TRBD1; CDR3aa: CASSWDRRNTGELFF
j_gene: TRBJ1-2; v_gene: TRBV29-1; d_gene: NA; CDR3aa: CSVETGFDYGYTF
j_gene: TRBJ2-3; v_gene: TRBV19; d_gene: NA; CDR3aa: CASSIDRRTDTQYF
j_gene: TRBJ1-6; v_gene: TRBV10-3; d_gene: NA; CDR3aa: CAIRSAINSPFHF
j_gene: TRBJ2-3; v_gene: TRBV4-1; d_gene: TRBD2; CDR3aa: CASSHGLAGGLDTQYF
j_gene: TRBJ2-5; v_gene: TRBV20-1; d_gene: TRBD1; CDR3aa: CSATTGQGAQETQYF
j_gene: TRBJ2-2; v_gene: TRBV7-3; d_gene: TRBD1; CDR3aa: CASSPAPGQGNTGELFF
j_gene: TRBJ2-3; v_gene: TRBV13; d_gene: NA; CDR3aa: CASSLLGSDTQYF
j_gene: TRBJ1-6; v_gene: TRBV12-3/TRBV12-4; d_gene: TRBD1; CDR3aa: CASRLGTGSSPLHF
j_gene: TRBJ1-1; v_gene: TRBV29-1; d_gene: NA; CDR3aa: CSADLMSRMNTEAFF
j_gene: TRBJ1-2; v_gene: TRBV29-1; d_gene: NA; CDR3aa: CSVGSTGYTF